The source of this T cell receptor beta chain is a study of cytomegalovirus exposure and HLA in healthy donors. TCRdb's copy holds only in-frame clones and misses some; the assay was immunoSEQ multiplex PCR. The sample records around 220,000 clones, approximately 88% being singletons. CDR1 and CDR2 from the germline V gene are SGHKS and YYEKEE (reference sequence). With 4 bases removed from V and 2 bases from J, the gap between germline ends came to 6 bases. The CDR3 is 13 residues long. This clone was observed a few times. The clonotype was recovered from a woman aged 30 to 39 in good health and CMV-seropositive. The chain links TRBV5-5 to TRBJ2-2; D gene ambiguous. The sample comprised PBMCs. CDR3 DNA sequence: TGTGCCAGCAGCCTGGGCAACACCGGGGAGCTGTTTTTT. Translation gives CASSLGNTGELFF.